The 12 T cell receptor beta chains presented below share a single source sample, sequenced in a study of identical twins. Via MiXCR, TCRdb re-called the 5' RACE reads, giving one row per CDR3 protein. This sample yields roughly 630,000 distinct CDR3 sequences, of which just over 7% are seen a single time; around 1.6% belongs to the top ten. These data were likewise used in another study, on yellow fever vaccine responses in identical twins.

Input material: PBMCs. The source is a woman aged 18 to 35 in good health.

The table lists this clonotype with a count of one. The chain joins TRBV12-3 or TRBV12-4 to TRBJ2-1; 9 bases line up with TRBD2. This CDR3 spans 15 amino acids. V lost 5 bases, J lost 8 bases, and 10 bases stayed unmatched. CDR3 bases: TGTGCCAGCAGTCCACGACTAGCGGAAGACCATGAGCAGTTCTTC. The encoded protein is CASSPRLAEDHEQFF.

The V call is TRBV19, the J call TRBJ2-7; no firm D call. The length of the CDR3 is 16 residues. CDR1 and CDR2 (germline): LNHDA, SQIVND (reference sequence). Trimming removed 3 bases from V and 0 bases from J, with 15 bases in between. CDR3 DNA: TGTGCCAGTAGTATCTACGGGTACGGAGACTCCTACGAGCAGTACTTC. Translation: CASSIYGYGDSYEQYF.

The rearrangement joins TRBV5-1 to TRBJ1-1; D remains unclear. The CDR3 has 15 residues. V was pared by 4 bases and J by 3 bases, with 16 bases between. The germline V gene encodes CDR1 SGHRS and CDR2 YFSETQ. The CDR3 DNA follows: TGCGCCAGCAGCAAATCGGTGGGTACGGACACTGAAGCTTTCTTT. This encodes CASSKSVGTDTEAFF. Together with reference TRBV5-1 and TRBJ1-1, the CDR3 gives the full variable domain: KAGVTQTPRYLIKTRGQQVTLSCSPISGHRSVSWYQQTPGQGLQFLFEYFSETQRNKGNFPGRFSGRQFSNSRSEMNVSTLELGDSALYLCASSKSVGTDTEAFFGQGTRLTVV.

This clonotype came up a few times. V usage is TRBV28 and J usage is TRBJ1-1, with a possible D match to TRBD1 (5 bases). The CDR3 is 13 amino acids. Germline CDR1 reads MDHEN; CDR2 reads SYDVKM. Trimming cost V 2 bases and J 10 bases, with 14 bases left between them. The CDR3 sequence is CASSLLLQGGAFF. The DNA for the CDR3 is TGTGCCAGCAGTTTACTGCTCCAGGGTGGAGCTTTCTTT. Looking up the rest from reference TRBV28 and TRBJ1-1 gives the full variable domain: DVKVTQSSRYLVKRTGEKVFLECVQDMDHENMFWYRQDPGLGLRLIYFSYDVKMKEKGDIPEGYSVSREKKERFSLILESASTNQTSMYLCASSLLLQGGAFFGQGTRLTVV.

This clonotype was recorded at least ten times. The gene calls are TRBV24-1 and TRBJ2-3, with D unclear. Germline assignment: CDR1 KGHDR and CDR2 SFDVKD. This CDR3 has 14 residues. V lost 3 bases and J 1 base, leaving 7 bases between the germline ends. CDR3 nucleotides: TGTGCCACCAGTGATAGGGCAGGCACAGATACGCAGTATTTT. Amino acids: CATSDRAGTDTQYF.

This clonotype was picked up many times. The chain recombines TRBV7-2 with TRBJ2-3; 8 bases map to TRBD2. This CDR3 region has 17 residues. Germline CDR1 reads SGHTA; CDR2 reads FQGNSA. J gave up 4 bases and V 0 bases, and 9 bases lay outside the gene matches. The CDR3 region has the DNA TGTGCCAGCAGCTTAGCGGAGTGGACTAGCTTTCCAGATACGCAGTATTTT. Its translation: CASSLAEWTSFPDTQYF.

Only a few counts were recorded for this clonotype. The chain links TRBV5-5 to TRBJ2-1; tentative D call: TRBD2 (5 bases). Germline V gene lookup returns CDR1 SGHKS and CDR2 YYEKEE (reference sequence). The CDR3 length is 16 residues. Between the trimmed V and J ends, which lost 0 bases and 2 bases, there was a span of 12 bases. The CDR3 here is CASSLEAGAPYNEQFF. The CDR3 nucleotides read TGTGCCAGCAGCTTGGAGGCGGGCGCCCCCTACAATGAGCAGTTCTTC.

This clonotype was detected many times. The chain carries TRBV10-1 and TRBJ2-2; the D gene is possibly TRBD1 (6 bases). Germline loops: CDR1 WNHNN, CDR2 SYGVQD (reference sequence). The CDR3 covers 14 residues. Trimming took 5 bases from V and 4 from J, leaving 11 bases between them. The CDR3 loop reads CASSPTGLTGELFF. The CDR3, as DNA: TGCGCCAGCAGTCCCACAGGGCTCACCGGGGAGCTGTTTTTT.

The chain uses TRBV11-2 and TRBJ2-3; either TRBD1 or TRBD2 may fit D (5 bases each). Looked up from germline, CDR1 is SGHAT and CDR2 is FQNNGV. This CDR3 spans 18 amino acids. The V and J ends lost 6 bases and 0 bases respectively, with 22 bases between them. The DNA for the CDR3 is TGTGCCAGCAGAACCCCCGGGACCCACAGTGCTAGCACAGATACGCAGTATTTT. This gives the protein CASRTPGTHSASTDTQYF.

This clonotype was seen repeatedly, ten times or more. This chain joins TRBV24-1 and TRBJ1-5; D is uncertain. V was cut by 4 bases and J by 0 bases, with 6 bases left in between. The germline V gene has CDR1 KGHDR and CDR2 SFDVKD. The CDR3 has 14 residues. The CDR3 here is CATSEGYSNQPQHF. CDR3 bases: TGTGCCACCAGTGAGGGGTATAGCAATCAGCCCCAGCATTTT.

This chain joins TRBV4-1 and TRBJ2-2; the D gene is possibly TRBD1 (6 bases). The length of the CDR3 is 20 residues. CDR1 is MGHRA, CDR2 YSYEKL, per germline. V was cut by 2 bases and J by 3 bases, with 25 bases left in between. This CDR3 reads CASSQLGFNPGQRDTGELFF. The DNA of the CDR3 is TGCGCCAGCAGCCAATTGGGTTTTAATCCCGGACAGAGGGACACCGGGGAGCTGTTTTTT.

This clonotype was seen a handful of times. The genes are TRBV9 and TRBJ1-5, with D possibly being TRBD1 (5 bases). This CDR3 contains 15 residues. Trimming pared 3 bases from V and 1 base from J, leaving 11 bases between. CDR1 and CDR2 from the germline V gene are SGDLS and YYNGEE. CDR3 protein: CASSAWDGSNQPQHF. The CDR3 region has the DNA TGTGCCAGCAGCGCCTGGGACGGGAGCAATCAGCCCCAGCATTTT.